One T cell receptor beta chain is described in this entry. This sample was taken from a study of blood T cell repertoires in COVID-19. This CDR3 region has 14 residues. Trimming stripped 7 bases from V and 5 bases from J, with 18 bases between. Looked up from germline, CDR1 is SGHRS and CDR2 is YFSETQ. Generated by immunoSEQ multiplex PCR, the TCRdb table keeps only in-frame clones and is missing some. Of under 200,000 clones detected, about 82% appear once; the ten largest clones hold roughly 7%. The sequencing input was peripheral blood. The rearrangement uses TRBV5-1 and TRBJ1-1; D gene ambiguous. This sequence originates from a man aged 50 to 59 with active or convalescent COVID-19. The CDR3 loop is CASGPSGPGTEAFF. Written as DNA, the CDR3 is TGCGCCAGCGGACCCTCCGGACCGGGAACTGAAGCTTTCTTT.